A single sample gave rise to the 10 T cell receptor beta chains below, sequenced in a study of Graves' ophthalmopathy and Graves' hyperthyroidism. The authors amplified TCR beta CDR3 regions, and they did so from RNA transcripts for repertoire sequencing. An opening RT-PCR round employed HTBI primers and preceded a second-round multiplex PCR. TCRdb reanalysed the multiplex PCR reads using MiXCR and keeps one entry per CDR3 protein. The sample consists of about 160,000 distinct CDR3 sequences, about 40% of them appearing once. What was sequenced was peripheral blood. These receptor sequences come from a woman aged 40 to 50 with Graves' ophthalmopathy.

The chain is built from TRBV6-2 or TRBV6-3 and TRBJ2-7, with TRBD2 identical over 8 bases. Germline CDR1 is MNHEY and CDR2 is SVGEGT. The CDR3 is 15 amino acids. The trim removed 8 bases at V and 6 bases at J, leaving 15 bases unmatched. The CDR3 nucleotides read TGTGCCAGCCATAAGACGGGAGGGGAGTGGGGCGAGCAGTACTTC. Amino acid sequence: CASHKTGGEWGEQYF.

This clonotype was detected ten times or more. The chain couples TRBV29-1 to TRBJ2-5; 8 positions agree with TRBD2. This CDR3 has 14 amino acids. The ends lost 5 bases at V and 1 base at J; junction bases unmatched: 6. Germline V gene data show CDR1 as SQVTM and CDR2 as ANQGSEA. This chain's CDR3 is CSVTGGISQETQYF. The CDR3 DNA is TGCAGCGTTACGGGAGGGATTTCCCAAGAGACCCAGTACTTC.

This clonotype was seen more than once but under ten times. The chain couples TRBV6-2 or TRBV6-3 to TRBJ2-5; D is unresolved. Germline lookup yields CDR1 MNHEY and CDR2 SVGEGT. The V end was cut by 4 bases, the J end by 2 bases, with 8 bases between. This CDR3 has 13 residues. This CDR3 reads CASSSWPQETQYF. The DNA of the CDR3 is TGTGCCAGCAGTTCGTGGCCTCAAGAGACCCAGTACTTC.

The CDR3 sequence is CASSTRANEPETQYF. The CDR3 DNA reads TGTGCCAGCAGCACAAGAGCCAACGAACCAGAGACCCAGTACTTC. The V and J genes are TRBV11-2 and TRBJ2-5; D not certain. Trimming took off 5 bases at V and 4 bases at J, with 17 bases between the two ends. Germline CDR1 SGHAT, CDR2 FQNNGV. The CDR3 length is 15 residues.

This chain uses TRBV12-3 or TRBV12-4 with TRBJ1-1; 7 nucleotides line up with TRBD1. The CDR3 runs 14 residues. V shed 7 bases and J 1 base; nucleotides not matched to a gene: 6. The CDR3 region has the DNA TGTGCCAGCACCTTGACAGGGAGGAACACTGAAGCTTTCTTT. Encoded protein: CASTLTGRNTEAFF.

There are many counts of this clonotype. V usage is TRBV15 and J usage is TRBJ1-5; D uncertain. The CDR3 sequence is 13 residues long. Trimming took off 5 bases at V and 4 bases at J, with 9 bases between the two ends. The germline V gene encodes CDR1 LNHNV and CDR2 YYDKDF (reference sequence). CDR3 coding DNA: TGTGCCACCAGCGGTTTTGGGAATCAGCCCCAGCATTTT. It is translated as CATSGFGNQPQHF.

This rearrangement joins TRBV29-1 to TRBJ2-2; 9 nucleotides align to TRBD2. The germline V gene has CDR1 SQVTM and CDR2 ANQGSEA. J gave up 7 bases and V 0 bases, and 6 bases lay outside the gene matches. CDR3 size: 15 residues. The CDR3 loop is CSVEDKAGGVGELFF. CDR3 in DNA: TGCAGCGTTGAAGATAAAGCGGGAGGCGTCGGGGAGCTGTTTTTT.

This clonotype showed up many times. The chain recombines TRBV20-1 with TRBJ2-7; 10 bases align to TRBD1. With V trimmed by 6 bases and J by 4 bases, 6 bases remained unmatched. Per germline, CDR1 DFQATT and CDR2 SNEGSKA (reference sequence). This CDR3 comprises 13 residues. CDR3 protein: CSAHGTGAYEQYF. In DNA form, the CDR3 reads TGCAGTGCCCACGGGACAGGGGCGTACGAGCAGTACTTC.

The chain links TRBV12-3 or TRBV12-4 to TRBJ2-5, with 10 bases matching TRBD2. The CDR3 runs 16 residues. V gave up 7 bases and J gave up 7 bases; unmatched junction bases: 15. This chain's CDR3 is CASNLSGGSLVSTQYF. For the CDR3, the DNA is TGTGCCAGCAACCTTAGCGGGGGGAGTCTGGTTTCGACCCAGTACTTC.

This clonotype was seen repeatedly, ten times or more. The chain combines TRBV7-9 with TRBJ2-7; D is perhaps TRBD1 (6 bases). The germline V and J ends were trimmed by 5 bases and 6 bases, with 17 bases remaining between them. This CDR3 has 14 amino acids. CDR1 and CDR2 from the germline V gene are SEHNR and FQNEAQ (reference sequence). CDR3 sequence (DNA): TGTGCCAGCAGCCAACAGGGAGAGGGCTCCGAGCAGTACTTC. This translates into CASSQQGEGSEQYF.